Presented here are 21 T cell receptor beta chains from one specimen sequenced in a study of Ad26.COV2.S vaccination and SARS-CoV-2 variants. Specified treatment: over 15 received Ad26.COV2.S at low or high dose, single or two shots; about 5 received placebo; per-sample allocation not given. Sampling occurred on day 63 after the first vaccine or placebo injection. Here immunoSEQ multiplex PCR was the method, and the copy in TCRdb shows in-frame clones only, minus some. The sample includes around 320,000 clones, around 84% of them seen just once. The sequencing here drew on peripheral blood, taken in a trial of Ad26.COV2.S vaccine versus placebo. Every receptor here comes from a person aged 18 to 59 who received the Ad26.COV2.S COVID-19 vaccine or a placebo.

Regarding this clone: At one boundary the junction diverges from the germline segment, which might be a read error. The chain employs TRBV2 and TRBJ2-5, with TRBD2 identical over 7 bases. Per germline, CDR1 SNHLY and CDR2 FYNNEI. There are 12 residues in the CDR3. CDR3 sequence reads: CASSPSGDYTHF. As DNA, the CDR3 is TGTGCCAGCAGTCCGAGCGGGGACTATACCCACTTC.

In this sample, this clone turned up a few times. This chain joins TRBV9 and TRBJ1-5; TRBD1 is a possible D gene (6 bases). The CDR3 is 15 residues long. Per germline, CDR1 SGDLS and CDR2 YYNGEE. V was trimmed by 0 bases and J by 0 bases, leaving 7 bases between them. The CDR3 nucleotides read TGTGCCAGCAGCGTAGGGGACATTAGCAATCAGCCCCAGCATTTT. Translating it yields CASSVGDISNQPQHF.

The chain uses TRBV18 and TRBJ1-2; D is possibly TRBD1 (6 bases). CDR1 and CDR2 (germline): KGHSH, LQKENI. The CDR3 runs to 15 residues. V was trimmed by 3 bases and J by 6 bases, leaving 17 bases between them. CDR3 protein: CASSPTTGPFDGYTF. As DNA, the CDR3 is TGTGCCAGCTCACCGACCACAGGGCCTTTCGATGGCTACACCTTC.

The chain is built from TRBV11-2 and TRBJ2-1, with D hard to call. Trimming took off 3 bases at V and 5 bases at J, with 14 bases between the two ends. The CDR3 totals 15 residues. Germline V gene data show CDR1 as SGHAT and CDR2 as FQNNGV. The CDR3 coding sequence is TGTGCCAGCAGCTTCCAGAGGTTCGGTAACAATGAGCAGTTCTTC. The encoded protein is CASSFQRFGNNEQFF.

The V and J genes are TRBV20-1 and TRBJ2-3, with 9 nucleotides matching TRBD2. V shed 3 bases, J shed 9 bases, and the junction held 7 bases outside the gene matches. This CDR3 has 13 amino acids. Germline V lookup: CDR1 DFQATT, CDR2 SNEGSKA (reference sequence). CDR3 loop: CSASVGAGGTQYF. DNA of the CDR3: TGCAGTGCTAGTGTGGGAGCGGGGGGAACGCAGTATTTT.

The chain couples TRBV6-6 to TRBJ1-2; D uncertain. Germline values: CDR1 MNHNY, CDR2 SVGAGI (reference sequence). V lost 5 bases and J 1 base, leaving 17 bases between the germline ends. The CDR3 is 16 amino acids. The CDR3 spells CASSVPSTYLNYGYTF. As DNA, the CDR3 is TGTGCCAGCAGTGTGCCTTCGACTTACCTTAACTATGGCTACACCTTC.

The rearrangement joins TRBV27 to TRBJ2-6; unclear D gene. Trimming pared 4 bases from V and 2 bases from J, leaving 9 bases between. CDR3 size: 15 residues. CDR1 and CDR2 (germline): MNHEY, SMNVEV (reference sequence). The CDR3 reads CASSSAQPGANVLTF. The CDR3 region has the DNA TGTGCCAGCAGTTCAGCCCAACCTGGGGCCAACGTCCTGACTTTC.

This clone occurred once. This rearrangement joins TRBV19 to TRBJ2-2, with 8 bases matching TRBD2. After removal of 5 bases from V and 5 bases from J, the junction contained 4 bases not matched to a gene. The CDR3 covers 14 residues. The germline CDR1 and CDR2 sequences are LNHDA and SQIVND (reference sequence). The CDR3 spells CASSRGGKTGELFF. For the CDR3, the DNA is TGTGCCAGTAGTCGGGGGGGAAAGACCGGGGAGCTGTTTTTT.

This sequence joins TRBV11-1 and TRBJ2-1, with 9 bases lining up with TRBD2. The CDR3 runs to 14 residues. Per the germline V gene, CDR1 is SGHAT and CDR2 is FQDESV (reference sequence). The J segment lost 3 bases and the V segment lost 6 bases, leaving 3 bases of the junction unmatched. CDR3 protein: CASRSGGNYNEQFF. CDR3 coding DNA: TGTGCCAGCAGAAGCGGGGGGAACTACAATGAGCAGTTCTTC.

The chain's CDR3 is CASSLDLVREQYF. The CDR3 nucleotides read TGTGCCAGCAGCTTAGACCTAGTACGCGAGCAGTACTTC. The chain links TRBV7-2 to TRBJ2-7; no definite D call. CDR1 is SGHTA and CDR2 is FQGNSA in the germline V gene. V dropped 1 base and J dropped 6 bases, with 10 bases sitting between them. CDR3 size: 13 residues. The variable domain in full, completed from reference TRBV7-2 and TRBJ2-7, reads GAGVSQSPSNKVTEKGKDVELRCDPISGHTALYWYRQSLGQGLEFLIYFQGNSAPDKSGLPSDRFSAERTGGSVSTLTIQRTQQEDSAVYLCASSLDLVREQYFGPGTRLTVT.

The chain uses TRBV7-2 and TRBJ1-3, with a tentative D call TRBD1 (6 bases). Trimming took 5 bases from V and 5 from J, leaving 16 bases between them. The CDR3 totals 15 residues. The germline CDR1 and CDR2 sequences are SGHTA and FQGNSA. CDR3 nucleotide sequence: TGTGCCAGCAGCCCTAGGCAGGGGCGTAGAAACACCATATATTTT. Protein product: CASSPRQGRRNTIYF. Looking up the rest from reference TRBV7-2 and TRBJ1-3 gives the full variable domain: GAGVSQSPSNKVTEKGKDVELRCDPISGHTALYWYRQSLGQGLEFLIYFQGNSAPDKSGLPSDRFSAERTGGSVSTLTIQRTQQEDSAVYLCASSPRQGRRNTIYFGEGSWLTVV.

J is TRBJ2-3 and V is TRBV27, with D unresolved. The length of the CDR3 is 14 residues. The V gene's germline CDR1 is MNHEY and CDR2 SMNVEV (reference sequence). The V end was cut by 7 bases, the J end by 2 bases, with 13 bases between. The CDR3 sequence is CASTGERDTDTQYF. The CDR3 DNA is TGTGCCAGCACTGGGGAAAGAGACACAGATACGCAGTATTTT.

This chain uses TRBV5-1 with TRBJ2-3, with TRBD2 matching 13 bases. The CDR3 runs 14 residues. Unmatched junction bases numbered 3, after V lost 3 bases and J lost 8 bases. Germline CDR1 is SGHRS and CDR2 is YFSETQ. CDR3 sequence: CASSWTSGGGTQYF. In DNA form, the CDR3 reads TGCGCCAGCAGCTGGACTAGCGGGGGTGGTACGCAGTATTTT. Variable domain in full (rest from reference TRBV5-1 and TRBJ2-3): KAGVTQTPRYLIKTRGQQVTLSCSPISGHRSVSWYQQTPGQGLQFLFEYFSETQRNKGNFPGRFSGRQFSNSRSEMNVSTLELGDSALYLCASSWTSGGGTQYFGPGTRLTVL.

V gene TRBV5-4 combines with J gene TRBJ2-2; the D gene is possibly TRBD1 (6 bases). In germline, CDR1 is SGHNT, CDR2 YYREEE (reference sequence). The ends were cut back, 4 bases at V and 3 bases at J, with 13 bases in the middle. The CDR3 runs to 15 residues. In nucleotides, the CDR3 is TGTGCCAGCAGCCACTTCAGGGGTGACACCGGGGAGCTGTTTTTT. This codes for CASSHFRGDTGELFF. Drawing the rest from reference TRBV5-4 and TRBJ2-2, the complete variable domain is ETGVTQSPTHLIKTRGQQVTLRCSSQSGHNTVSWYQQALGQGPQFIFQYYREEENGRGNFPPRFSGLQFPNYSSELNVNALELDDSALYLCASSHFRGDTGELFFGEGSRLTVL.

V gene TRBV15 combines with J gene TRBJ1-2; D remains ambiguous. Germline CDR1 is LNHNV and CDR2 is YYDKDF (reference sequence). V lost 5 bases, J lost 3 bases, and 10 bases lay in between. The CDR3 covers 13 residues. The CDR3 nucleotides are TGTGCCACCAGCCTTGACACGTACTATGGCTACACCTTC. Its protein is CATSLDTYYGYTF.

The chain has TRBV19 and TRBJ1-2; maybe TRBD1 (5 bases). The V end lost 6 bases, the J end lost 4 bases, and 9 bases lay between the germline ends. This CDR3 comprises 12 residues. Germline CDR1 reads LNHDA; CDR2 reads SQIVND (reference sequence). The CDR3 sequence is CASSDSPYGYTF. In DNA form, the CDR3 reads TGTGCCAGTAGCGACAGTCCCTATGGCTACACCTTC.

This sequence joins TRBV5-1 and TRBJ2-1; 7 positions agree with TRBD1. V gave up 5 bases and J gave up 10 bases; unmatched junction bases: 12. This CDR3 comprises 14 residues. Germline V gives CDR1 SGHRS, CDR2 YFSETQ. CDR3 residues: CASSPWTGPREQFF. The CDR3 DNA is TGCGCCAGCAGTCCTTGGACAGGCCCACGGGAGCAGTTCTTC.

The chain recombines TRBV7-2 with TRBJ2-2, with D possibly TRBD2 on 7 matching bases. The V end was cut by 2 bases, the J end by 4 bases, with 17 bases between. Germline V gene sequence: CDR1 SGHTA, CDR2 FQGNSA. The CDR3 contains 17 residues. The chain's CDR3 is CASSLYPGGRTTGELFF. For the CDR3, the DNA is TGTGCCAGCAGCTTATATCCCGGGGGGCGCACCACCGGGGAGCTGTTTTTT.

In this sample, this clone turned up a few times. The chain combines TRBV6-5 with TRBJ1-2; D possibly corresponds to TRBD1 (6 bases). CDR1 and CDR2 from the germline V gene are MNHEY and SVGAGI. This CDR3 spans 16 amino acids. The V and J ends lost 0 bases and 0 bases respectively, with 11 bases between them. This CDR3 reads CASSYSLRTANYGYTF. The CDR3 nucleotides are TGTGCCAGCAGTTACTCGTTGAGGACAGCTAACTATGGCTACACCTTC.

This clone was counted once. V and J are TRBV6-5 and TRBJ2-7; 11 positions match TRBD1. V shed 2 bases and J 5 bases; nucleotides not matched to a gene: 8. CDR3 length: 16 amino acids. The V gene's germline CDR1 is MNHEY and CDR2 SVGAGI. In DNA form, the CDR3 reads TGTGCCAGCAGTTACCTTCCTGGACAGGGGGCGGACGAGCAGTACTTC. Its protein is CASSYLPGQGADEQYF.

V and J are TRBV19 and TRBJ1-1; D uncertain. V lost 5 bases and J 3 bases, leaving 10 bases between the germline ends. The CDR3 is 13 amino acids. CDR1 and CDR2 (germline): LNHDA, SQIVND (reference sequence). CDR3 sequence: CASSPHKDTEAFF. The DNA of the CDR3 is TGTGCCAGTAGTCCGCACAAGGACACTGAAGCTTTCTTT.